A selection of T cell receptor beta chains follows, all from one sample in a study of blood T cell repertoires in COVID-19. Assay used: immunoSEQ multiplex PCR; TCRdb lists only in-frame clones, some missing. The data contain 110,000 to 150,000 clones, around 87% of them seen just once; the ten biggest clones take up about 4.1%. The sequencing sample was made of peripheral blood. These TCRs come from a middle-aged woman with acute or convalescent COVID-19. Each CDR3 is given with its conserved first and last residue. Fields, in order: J gene, V gene, D gene, clone size, CDR3 DNA, CDR3 protein. A D gene is named only where the DNA matches it firmly. The listing skips clone size in some rows; elsewhere it reads once, few, many or a size class.

TRBJ2-1 TRBV7-9 TRBD2 - TGTGCCAGCAGCCTTGGGGTAGCGGGACGCTACAATGAGCAGTTCTTC CASSLGVAGRYNEQFF
TRBJ1-1 TRBV7-3 - once TGTGCCAGCAGCTTAACGGTGGGGAGGGACACTGAAGCTTTCTTT CASSLTVGRDTEAFF
TRBJ2-1 TRBV7-2 - once TGTGCCAGCAGCTTAGGCGGGGCGACCTACAATGAGCAGTTCTTC CASSLGGATYNEQFF
TRBJ1-2 TRBV19 - - TGTGCCAGTAACCTAGGGGGAGTTACTAACTATGGCTACACCTTC CASNLGGVTNYGYTF
TRBJ1-1 TRBV18 - - TGTGCCAGCTCACGTGATCGGGGGAACACTGAAGCTTTCTTT CASSRDRGNTEAFF
TRBJ2-1 TRBV3-1/TRBV3-2 - - TGTGCCAGCACGCAAAAGGCCCAACGCAGGCCGTCCTACAATGAGCAGTTCTTC CASTQKAQRRPSYNEQFF
TRBJ1-1 TRBV13 - once TGTGCCAGCAGCTTAAGTACGGACTACACTGAAGCTTTCTTT CASSLSTDYTEAFF
TRBJ2-1 TRBV13 - - TGTGCCAGCAGCTTAGGGGGGGCAGTCTACAATGAGCAGTTCTTC CASSLGGAVYNEQFF
TRBJ1-6 TRBV25-1 - - TGTGCCAGCACAGGAAGCTCCTATAATTCACCCCTCCACTTT CASTGSSYNSPLHF
TRBJ2-1 TRBV27 TRBD1 - TGTGCCAGCAGTCCAAGGATTCAGGGGGATGAGCAGTTCTTC CASSPRIQGDEQFF
TRBJ2-7 TRBV18 - - TGTGCCAGCTCACCAGTATATGAGACACCGACCTACGAGCAGTACTTC CASSPVYETPTYEQYF
TRBJ1-6 TRBV5-6 - few TGTGCCAGCAACTTGGGACACTTATATAATTCACCCCTCCACTTT CASNLGHLYNSPLHF
TRBJ2-5 TRBV20-1 - - TGCAGTGCTAGGGGCGAGACCCAGTACTTC CSARGETQYF
TRBJ1-1 TRBV3-1/TRBV3-2 TRBD1 - TGTGCCAGCACCCTTACAGGGGGTACTGAAGCTTTCTTT CASTLTGGTEAFF
TRBJ1-1 TRBV3-1/TRBV3-2 - - TGTGCCAGCAGCCAATTAACTGAAGCTTTCTTT CASSQLTEAFF
TRBJ2-7 TRBV21-1 - - TGTGCCAGCAATGAAGGGGACACTTTCCGAGCGGGAGGTCACTACGAGCAGTACTTC CASNEGDTFRAGGHYEQYF
TRBJ2-5 TRBV28 - - TGTGCCAGCACCTCAAGCGAGACCCAGTACTTC CASTSSETQYF
TRBJ1-4 TRBV20-1 - - TGCAGTGTCAGTGAAAAACTGTTTTTT CSVSEKLFF
TRBJ2-7 TRBV6-5 - once TGTGCCAGCAGTTCCCCCCACGAGGCCGTCTCCTACGAGCAGTACTTC CASSSPHEAVSYEQYF
TRBJ2-7 TRBV5-5 - - TGTGCCAGCAGCTTGGGGCGACAGGAGACCTACGAGCAGTACTTC CASSLGRQETYEQYF
TRBJ1-1 TRBV5-1 - - TGCGCCAGCAGCTCCAGGGTCGCAAACACTGAAGCTTTCTTT CASSSRVANTEAFF
TRBJ2-7 TRBV6-2/TRBV6-3 TRBD2 - TGTGCCAGCAGTTACTCGTACGACGGGACTAGCGGGTTGCTCTACGAGCAGTACTTC CASSYSYDGTSGLLYEQYF
TRBJ2-5 TRBV4-3 - - TGCGCCAGCAGCCAAGATCAAGGGGAACAGGCCACCCTCCAAGAGACCCAGTACTTC CASSQDQGEQATLQETQYF
TRBJ1-1 TRBV9 - few TGTGCCAGCAGCGTTTCCCCCCAGCAGGGGATGAACACTGAAGCTTTCTTT CASSVSPQQGMNTEAFF
TRBJ1-1 TRBV2 - - TGTGCCAGCAGTTCGACTGAGAACACTGAAGCTTTCTTT CASSSTENTEAFF
TRBJ2-1 TRBV5-1 TRBD2 - TGCGCCAGCAGCTTGGGACTAGCCAAAAACAATGAGCAGTTCTTC CASSLGLAKNNEQFF
TRBJ1-6 TRBV7-9 - medium-sized TGTGCCAGCAGCTCTACGGACAGACGTCATAATTCACCCCTCCACTTT CASSSTDRRHNSPLHF
TRBJ1-6 TRBV6-6 TRBD1 - TGTGCCAGCAGTGGGACAGTTAATTCACCCCTCCACTTT CASSGTVNSPLHF
TRBJ1-4 TRBV7-9 TRBD1 - TGTGCCAGCAGCCCGGGACAGGTTAATGAAAAACTGTTTTTT CASSPGQVNEKLFF
TRBJ2-7 TRBV18 - - TGTGCCAGCTCACCAAACGACAGACCCTACGAGCAGTACTTC CASSPNDRPYEQYF
TRBJ1-5 TRBV21-1 - - TGTGCCAGCAGCAAAGTCCCGGGACAGAACCTTAGCAATCAGCCCCAGCATTTT CASSKVPGQNLSNQPQHF
TRBJ1-2 TRBV4-3 - - TGCGCCAGCAGCCAGGTTGAGCGGGGACTCTATGGCTACACCTTC CASSQVERGLYGYTF
TRBJ2-3 TRBV28 - - TGTGCCAGCAGTCGAGTTCCCCCCAGCGGGCTCGGGACAGATACGCAGTATTTT CASSRVPPSGLGTDTQYF
TRBJ2-2 TRBV4-2 - once TGTGCCAGCAGCCTTTCTGGCGGCACCGGGGAGCTGTTTTTT CASSLSGGTGELFF
TRBJ2-7 TRBV27 TRBD1 - TGTGCCAGCAGTTTATTCGACAGGGGGCCCTACGAGCAGTACTTC CASSLFDRGPYEQYF
TRBJ2-7 TRBV5-6 TRBD1 - TGTGCCAGCAGCAGACAGGGGGCCTCCTACGAGCAGTACTTC CASSRQGASYEQYF
TRBJ2-7 TRBV2 TRBD2 once TGTGCCAGCAGTTCCTGGACTAGCGGCGAGCAGTACTTC CASSSWTSGEQYF
TRBJ2-3 TRBV19 - - TGTGCCAGTAGCCCCGGGACTCCTAGCACAGATACGCAGTATTTT CASSPGTPSTDTQYF
TRBJ1-1 TRBV12-3/TRBV12-4 - large TGTGCCAGCAGTTCAAGCAAGAACACTGAAGCTTTCTTT CASSSSKNTEAFF
TRBJ2-7 TRBV15 TRBD2 - TGTGCCACCAGCAGTGACAGCGGGAGCGTCTACGAGCAGTACTTC CATSSDSGSVYEQYF
TRBJ2-4 TRBV14 TRBD1 - TGTGCCAGCAGCCCCACAGGGGGAAACATTCAGTACTTC CASSPTGGNIQYF
TRBJ2-5 TRBV6-5 - few TGTGCCAGCAGACTTAGCGGTGAGACCCAGTACTTC CASRLSGETQYF
TRBJ1-2 TRBV6-2/TRBV6-3 TRBD1 - TGTGCCAGCAGTTACGGGACAGCCGGAAGCTACACCTTC CASSYGTAGSYTF
TRBJ2-1 TRBV15 TRBD2 - TGTGCCACCAGCAGTGCGGGACTAGCTATCTGGTTCTTC CATSSAGLAIWFF
TRBJ1-1 TRBV11-2 - - TGTGCCAGCAGATGGACAGTAATGAACACTGAAGCTTTCTTT CASRWTVMNTEAFF
TRBJ2-5 TRBV6-2/TRBV6-3 TRBD1 once TGTGCCAGCAGTTGGAGGGACAGGGGGCAAGAGACCCAGTACTTC CASSWRDRGQETQYF
TRBJ1-1 TRBV21-1 - - TGTGCCAGCAGCAAAAGGAGACGAAAGGGGAAGGCGCGGCGCGCTGAAGCTTTCTTT CASSKRRRKGKARRAEAFF
TRBJ2-5 TRBV18 - once TGTGCCAGCTCACCACGAGGAGGGTTCCAAGAGACCCAGTACTTC CASSPRGGFQETQYF
TRBJ2-1 TRBV4-3 TRBD2 - TGCGCCAGCAGCCAAGAAGGCTTTTGGGGGGGACACAATGAGCAGTTCTTC CASSQEGFWGGHNEQFF
TRBJ2-2 TRBV18 - - TGTGCCAGCTCACCACGGCCACGCACCGGGGAGCTGTTTTTT CASSPRPRTGELFF
TRBJ2-1 TRBV6-6 - - TGTGCCAGCAAGGAGGGACAGACTAACAATGAGCAGTTCTTC CASKEGQTNNEQFF